Following are 14 T cell receptor beta chains from one sample sequenced in a study of CD8+ T cells in alopecia areata. cDNA reverse transcribed from extracted RNA served as the sequencing template. The table came from immunoSEQ multiplex PCR; TCRdb's copy has only in-frame clones and leaves some out. The sample has 60,000 to 65,000 clones, about 40% seen once; the top ten hold roughly 47%. The sequencing input was NKG2D-low CD8+ T cells sorted from blood. Every receptor here comes from a human donor with alopecia areata.

The V call is TRBV29-1, the J call TRBJ2-3; 8 positions match TRBD1. V dropped 1 base and J dropped 3; count of bases not matched to a gene: 9. Germline CDR1 reads SQVTM; CDR2 reads ANQGSEA. This CDR3 has 16 residues. CDR3 protein: CSVEVGTGRGTDTQYF. The CDR3 DNA reads as TGCAGCGTTGAAGTAGGGACAGGACGCGGAACAGATACGCAGTATTTT.

The V call is TRBV20-1, the J call TRBJ2-1; D is undetermined. Trimming removed 6 bases at V and 7 bases at J, with 10 bases between. In germline, CDR1 is DFQATT, CDR2 SNEGSKA (reference sequence). This CDR3 is 11 amino acids long. As DNA, the CDR3 is TGCAGTGCGGCCGAGTGGAATGAGCAGTTCTTC. Its protein is CSAAEWNEQFF.

The CDR3: CASSPLTGAPTGELFF. In nucleotides, the CDR3 is TGTGCCAGCTCACCCTTGACAGGGGCACCGACCGGGGAGCTGTTTTTT. This chain connects TRBV18 to TRBJ2-2; 8 bases agree with TRBD1. CDR1 is KGHSH and CDR2 is LQKENI in the germline V gene. Trimming at V came to 3 bases and at J to 5 bases, leaving 8 bases not matched to a gene. The CDR3 has 16 amino acids.

The chain joins TRBV5-1 to TRBJ2-1, with D unresolved. With 6 bases removed from V and 7 bases from J, the gap between germline ends came to 17 bases. Germline assignment: CDR1 SGHRS and CDR2 YFSETQ. This CDR3 comprises 14 residues. The CDR3 coding sequence is TGCGCCAGCACCCAGAGGCCTAAAGGTAATGAGCAGTTCTTC. Protein: CASTQRPKGNEQFF.

J is TRBJ2-1 and V is TRBV7-9; TRBD2 is a possible D gene (6 bases). The germline V gene encodes CDR1 SEHNR and CDR2 FQNEAQ (reference sequence). This CDR3 has 15 residues. Trimming took 0 bases from V and 8 from J, leaving 14 bases between them. The CDR3 is CASSLALAPRDEQFF. CDR3 nucleotide sequence: TGTGCCAGCAGCTTAGCACTAGCCCCCCGGGATGAGCAGTTCTTC.

This clone was counted only a few times. J is TRBJ2-5 and V is TRBV7-9; 9 bases agree with TRBD1. V lost 6 bases and J lost 4; bases outside the gene matches: 12. Germline loops: CDR1 SEHNR, CDR2 FQNEAQ (reference sequence). This CDR3 comprises 16 residues. In nucleotides, the CDR3 is TGTGCCAGCAGTCAAGGCGGACAGGGGCCCCTAGAGACCCAGTACTTC. Translation: CASSQGGQGPLETQYF.

This rearrangement joins TRBV7-2 to TRBJ2-3; D is possibly TRBD2 (6 bases). From germline, CDR1 is SGHTA and CDR2 FQGNSA. The CDR3 runs to 15 residues. V gave up 6 bases and J gave up 5 bases, with 18 bases separating them. CDR3 DNA sequence: TGTGCCAGCAGATACGGGACTTTCGGTGGAGATACGCAGTATTTT. Amino acids: CASRYGTFGGDTQYF.

This chain joins TRBV29-1 and TRBJ2-7; D remains unclear. The CDR3 is 11 residues long. In germline, CDR1 is SQVTM, CDR2 ANQGSEA. The ends were cut back, 4 bases at V and 5 bases at J, with 9 bases in the middle. The CDR3 is CSVVGEDEQYF. DNA for the CDR3: TGCAGCGTTGTTGGGGAAGACGAGCAGTACTTC.

V gene TRBV5-1 combines with J gene TRBJ2-3; 9 positions match TRBD2. This CDR3 has 16 residues. Germline V gene sequence: CDR1 SGHRS, CDR2 YFSETQ. The ends lost 0 bases at V and 4 bases at J; junction bases unmatched: 6. The CDR3 nucleotides read TGCGCCAGCAGCTTGGCCGGGACTAGCATCCCAGATACGCAGTATTTT. Its translation is CASSLAGTSIPDTQYF. The entire variable domain, with the rest obtained from reference TRBV5-1 and TRBJ2-3, is as follows: KAGVTQTPRYLIKTRGQQVTLSCSPISGHRSVSWYQQTPGQGLQFLFEYFSETQRNKGNFPGRFSGRQFSNSRSEMNVSTLELGDSALYLCASSLAGTSIPDTQYFGPGTRLTVL.

V is TRBV7-9 and J is TRBJ2-4; D gene unclear. This CDR3 has 14 amino acids. With 4 bases removed from V and 0 bases from J, the gap between germline ends came to 7 bases. CDR1 and CDR2 from the germline V gene are SEHNR and FQNEAQ (reference sequence). The CDR3 here is CASSSRLAKNIQYF. The DNA for the CDR3 is TGTGCCAGCAGCTCCCGCTTAGCCAAAAACATTCAGTACTTC.

CDR3 bases: TGCGCCAGCAGCTTGGGGGACGGCCCTAACAAGGAGACCCAGTACTTC. Residues: CASSLGDGPNKETQYF. The J gene is TRBJ2-5, the V gene TRBV5-1; D possibly matches TRBD1 or TRBD2 (5 bases each). Trimming cost V 0 bases and J 5 bases, with 17 bases left between them. The germline V gene has CDR1 SGHRS and CDR2 YFSETQ. The CDR3 sequence is 16 residues long.

This clone has just a few counts. In nucleotides, the CDR3 is TGTGCCAGCAGCTTGACCGGGCTCGAGCAGTACTTC. It encodes CASSLTGLEQYF. The V gene is TRBV7-9, the J gene TRBJ2-7, with D unclear. This CDR3 is 12 amino acids long. CDR1 and CDR2 (germline): SEHNR, FQNEAQ (reference sequence). V gave up 3 bases and J gave up 6 bases, with 9 bases separating them.

This chain uses TRBV13 with TRBJ2-5; 9 bases agree with TRBD1. CDR3 size: 14 residues. V shed 6 bases, J shed 5 bases, and the junction held 7 bases outside the gene matches. Germline CDR1 and CDR2: PRHDT and FYEKMQ (reference sequence). This CDR3 is CASRFTGGRETQYF. The DNA for the CDR3 is TGTGCCAGCAGGTTTACAGGGGGCCGGGAGACCCAGTACTTC.

At least ten counts were recorded for this clone. This chain joins TRBV7-9 and TRBJ2-7; D gene unclear. This CDR3 spans 17 amino acids. Germline assignment: CDR1 SEHNR and CDR2 FQNEAQ (reference sequence). V was clipped by 2 bases and J by 0 bases, with 17 bases between them. CDR3 in DNA: TGTGCCAGCAGCTTATTCCCCTCCGAATCTAGCTCCTACGAGCAGTACTTC. This codes for CASSLFPSESSSYEQYF.